These 3 T cell receptor beta chains originate from one sample sequenced in a study of response to subunit inactivated influenza vaccine. One entry per CDR3 protein results from TCRdb running MiXCR on the RT-PCR reads. The data show 700,000 to 900,000 distinct CDR3 sequences, less than 25% seen once. The sample consisted of PBMCs from blood, taken approximately 5 days after vaccination. Receptor source: a man between 50 and 59 years old who received an inactivated influenza vaccine.

This chain joins TRBV10-3 and TRBJ2-7; 8 bases fit TRBD2. V lost 3 bases, J lost 2 bases, and 3 bases stayed unmatched. This CDR3 is built from 14 residues. CDR1 ENHRY and CDR2 SYGVKD come from the germline V gene. This CDR3 is CAISDPGLAYEQYF. CDR3 DNA sequence: TGTGCCATCAGTGATCCGGGACTAGCCTACGAGCAGTACTTC.

This clonotype was found a few times. V is TRBV7-9 and J is TRBJ2-1; 9 bases line up with TRBD2. The CDR3 totals 14 residues. The V gene's germline CDR1 is SEHNR and CDR2 FQNEAQ (reference sequence). V gave up 5 bases and J gave up 8 bases; unmatched junction bases: 7. In DNA, the CDR3 is TGTGCCAGCAGCCCCGCTCGGACTAGCGATGAGCAGTTCTTC. This codes for CASSPARTSDEQFF.

This clonotype was seen a few times. V gene TRBV6-5 combines with J gene TRBJ2-5, with 9 bases identical to TRBD1. This CDR3 has 12 amino acids. Germline V gene data show CDR1 as MNHEY and CDR2 as SVGAGI. Trimming at V came to 5 bases and at J to 13 bases, leaving 8 bases not matched to a gene. The CDR3 nucleotides are TGTGCCAGCAGTAAACAGGGGGCCAGCAGGTACTTC. This sequence encodes CASSKQGASRYF.